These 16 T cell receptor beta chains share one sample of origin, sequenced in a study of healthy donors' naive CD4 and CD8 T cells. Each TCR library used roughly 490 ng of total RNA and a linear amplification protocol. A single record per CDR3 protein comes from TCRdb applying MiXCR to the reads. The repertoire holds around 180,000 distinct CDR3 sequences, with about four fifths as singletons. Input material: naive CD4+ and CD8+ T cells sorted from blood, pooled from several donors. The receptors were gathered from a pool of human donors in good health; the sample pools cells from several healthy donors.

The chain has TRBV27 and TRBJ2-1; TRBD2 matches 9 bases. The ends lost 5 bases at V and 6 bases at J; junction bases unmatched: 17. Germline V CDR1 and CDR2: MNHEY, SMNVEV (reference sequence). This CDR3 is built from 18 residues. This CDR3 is CASSPPGVAGALRNEQFF. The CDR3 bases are TGTGCCAGCAGTCCCCCTGGGGTAGCGGGAGCTCTTCGCAATGAGCAGTTCTTC.

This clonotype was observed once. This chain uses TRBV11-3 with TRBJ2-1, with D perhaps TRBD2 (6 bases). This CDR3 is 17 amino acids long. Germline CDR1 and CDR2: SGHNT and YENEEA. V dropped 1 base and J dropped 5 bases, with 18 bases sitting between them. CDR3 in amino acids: CASSLGGPGVEDNEQFF. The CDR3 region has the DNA TGTGCCAGCAGCTTAGGAGGCCCGGGGGTAGAGGACAATGAGCAGTTCTTC.

The CDR3 loop reads CASSLVLRAVGYTF. The CDR3 DNA reads as TGTGCCAGCAGCTTGGTTCTTAGGGCGGTTGGCTACACCTTC. The genes are TRBV11-2 and TRBJ1-2; D unresolved. Germline assignment: CDR1 SGHAT and CDR2 FQNNGV. This CDR3 has 14 residues. V was clipped by 3 bases and J by 7 bases, with 15 bases between them.

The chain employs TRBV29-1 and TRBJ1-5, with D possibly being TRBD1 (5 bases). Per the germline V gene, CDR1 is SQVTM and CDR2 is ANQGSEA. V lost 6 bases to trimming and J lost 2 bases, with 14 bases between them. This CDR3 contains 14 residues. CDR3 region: CSVSSDSRNQPQHF. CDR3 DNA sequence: TGCAGCGTCTCCTCAGACAGTCGCAATCAGCCCCAGCATTTT. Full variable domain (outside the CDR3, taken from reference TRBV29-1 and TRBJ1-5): SAVISQKPSRDICQRGTSLTIQCQVDSQVTMMFWYRQQPGQSLTLIATANQGSEATYESGFVIDKFPISRPNLTFSTLTVSNMSPEDSSIYLCSVSSDSRNQPQHFGDGTRLSIL.

The DNA for the CDR3 is TGTGCCGCAAGGAGGGGCCTCCAAGAGACCCAGTACTTC. Translating gives CAARRGLQETQYF. The V and J genes are TRBV10-3 and TRBJ2-5; D is possibly TRBD2 (6 bases). Germline CDR1 is ENHRY and CDR2 is SYGVKD. CDR3 size: 13 residues. The ends were cut back, 11 bases at V and 1 base at J, with 14 bases in the middle.

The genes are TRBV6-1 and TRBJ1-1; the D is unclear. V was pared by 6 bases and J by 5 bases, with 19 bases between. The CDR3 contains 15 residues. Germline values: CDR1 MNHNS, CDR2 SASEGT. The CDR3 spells CASSNDGRLRTEAFF. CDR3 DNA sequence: TGTGCCAGCAGCAACGACGGGCGATTGAGGACTGAAGCTTTCTTT.

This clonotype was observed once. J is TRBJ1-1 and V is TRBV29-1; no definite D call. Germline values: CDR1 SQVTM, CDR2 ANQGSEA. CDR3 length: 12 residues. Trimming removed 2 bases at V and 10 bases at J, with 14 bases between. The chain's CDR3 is CSVETGVFGAFF. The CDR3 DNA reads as TGCAGCGTTGAAACGGGCGTCTTCGGAGCTTTCTTT.

CDR3 DNA sequence: TGTGCCAGTAGTATGTCGGGTTGGGTTGAGACCCAGTACTTC. Encoded protein: CASSMSGWVETQYF. This chain joins TRBV19 and TRBJ2-5, with D hard to call. Germline V gene lookup returns CDR1 LNHDA and CDR2 SQIVND (reference sequence). This CDR3 comprises 14 residues. Between the trimmed V and J ends, which lost 3 bases and 5 bases, there was a span of 13 bases.

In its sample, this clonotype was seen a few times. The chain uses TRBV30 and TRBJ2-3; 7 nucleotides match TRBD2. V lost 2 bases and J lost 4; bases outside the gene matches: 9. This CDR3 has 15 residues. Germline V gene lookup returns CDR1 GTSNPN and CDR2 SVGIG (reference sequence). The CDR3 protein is CAWSPPAGLADTQYF. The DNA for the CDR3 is TGTGCCTGGAGTCCCCCAGCGGGGTTGGCAGATACGCAGTATTTT.

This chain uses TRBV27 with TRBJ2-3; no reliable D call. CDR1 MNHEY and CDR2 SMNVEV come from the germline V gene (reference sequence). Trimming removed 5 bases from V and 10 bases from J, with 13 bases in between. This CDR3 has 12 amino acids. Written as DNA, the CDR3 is TGTGCCAGCAGTCTCCTAGATGGTGCGCAGTATTTT. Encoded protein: CASSLLDGAQYF.

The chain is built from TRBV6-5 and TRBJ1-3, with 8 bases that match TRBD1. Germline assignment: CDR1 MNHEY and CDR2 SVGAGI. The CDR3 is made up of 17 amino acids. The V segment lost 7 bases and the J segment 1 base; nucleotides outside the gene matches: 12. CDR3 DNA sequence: TGTGCCAGCACTCAACAGGGGGTCCGGTTTTCTGGAAACACCATATATTTT. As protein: CASTQQGVRFSGNTIYF.

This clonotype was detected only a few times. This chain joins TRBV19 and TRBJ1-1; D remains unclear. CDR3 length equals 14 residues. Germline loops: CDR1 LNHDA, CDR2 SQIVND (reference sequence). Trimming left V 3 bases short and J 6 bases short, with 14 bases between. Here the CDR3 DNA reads TGTGCCAGTAGTATTCGAGGCACGGACGCTGAAGCTTTCTTT. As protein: CASSIRGTDAEAFF.

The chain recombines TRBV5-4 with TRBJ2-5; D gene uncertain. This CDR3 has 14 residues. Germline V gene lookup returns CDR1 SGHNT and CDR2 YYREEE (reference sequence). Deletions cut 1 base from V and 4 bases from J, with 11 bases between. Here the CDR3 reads CASSLYRNRETQYF. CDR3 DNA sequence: TGTGCCAGCAGCTTGTACCGGAATAGAGAGACCCAGTACTTC.

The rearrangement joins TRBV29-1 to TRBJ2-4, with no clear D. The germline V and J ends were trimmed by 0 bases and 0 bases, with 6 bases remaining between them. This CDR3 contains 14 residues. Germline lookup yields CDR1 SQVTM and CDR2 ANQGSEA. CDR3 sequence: CSVEEDLAKNIQYF. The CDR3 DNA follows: TGCAGCGTTGAAGAGGATCTAGCCAAAAACATTCAGTACTTC.

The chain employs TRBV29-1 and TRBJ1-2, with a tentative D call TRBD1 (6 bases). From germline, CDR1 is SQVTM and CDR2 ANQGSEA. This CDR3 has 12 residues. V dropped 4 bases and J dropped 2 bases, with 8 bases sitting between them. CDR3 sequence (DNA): TGCAGCGTTGCGACAGGAAACTATGGCTACACCTTC. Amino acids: CSVATGNYGYTF.

CDR3 sequence (DNA): TGTGCCAGCAGCCGGACAGGGAGCTCCTACGAGCAGTACTTC. Its protein product is CASSRTGSSYEQYF. This chain joins TRBV6-6 and TRBJ2-7, with 8 bases aligning to TRBD1. The CDR3 runs 14 residues. With V trimmed by 6 bases and J by 0 bases, 4 bases remained unmatched. CDR1 is MNHNY, CDR2 SVGAGI, per germline (reference sequence).